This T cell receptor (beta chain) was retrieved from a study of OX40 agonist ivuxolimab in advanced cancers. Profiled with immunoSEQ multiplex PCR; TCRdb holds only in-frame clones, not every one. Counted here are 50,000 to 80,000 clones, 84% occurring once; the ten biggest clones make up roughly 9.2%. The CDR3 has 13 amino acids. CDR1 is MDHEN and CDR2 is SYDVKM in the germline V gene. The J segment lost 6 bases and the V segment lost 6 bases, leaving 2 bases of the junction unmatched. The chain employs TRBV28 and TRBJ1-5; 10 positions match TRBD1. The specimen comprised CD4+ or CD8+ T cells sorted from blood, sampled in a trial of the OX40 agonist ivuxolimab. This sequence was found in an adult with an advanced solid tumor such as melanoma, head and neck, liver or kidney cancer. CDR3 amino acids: CASRGQGSQPQHF. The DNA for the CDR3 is TGTGCCAGCAGGGGACAGGGGAGTCAGCCCCAGCATTTT. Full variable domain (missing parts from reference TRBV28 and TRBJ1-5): DVKVTQSSRYLVKRTGEKVFLECVQDMDHENMFWYRQDPGLGLRLIYFSYDVKMKEKGDIPEGYSVSREKKERFSLILESASTNQTSMYLCASRGQGSQPQHFGDGTRLSIL.